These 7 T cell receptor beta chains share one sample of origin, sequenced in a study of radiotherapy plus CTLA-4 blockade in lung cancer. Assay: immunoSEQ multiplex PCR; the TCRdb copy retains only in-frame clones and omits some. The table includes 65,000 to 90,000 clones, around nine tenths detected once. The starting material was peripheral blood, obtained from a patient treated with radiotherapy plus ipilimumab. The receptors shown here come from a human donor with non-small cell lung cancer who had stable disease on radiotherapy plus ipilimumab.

CDR3 sequence reads: CASSAGLAVYNEQFF. The CDR3 DNA reads as TGTGCCAGCAGCGCCGGACTAGCGGTTTACAATGAGCAGTTCTTC. The chain recombines TRBV7-3 with TRBJ2-1; 10 bases match TRBD2. After removal of 5 bases from V and 4 bases from J, the junction contained 5 bases not matched to a gene. This CDR3 is 15 amino acids long. In germline, CDR1 is SGHTA, CDR2 FQGTGA.

The CDR3 spells CASSLRAGTGKLNTEAFF. DNA of the CDR3: TGTGCCAGCAGCTTACGTGCGGGGACAGGGAAATTGAACACTGAAGCTTTCTTT. The chain joins TRBV7-3 to TRBJ1-1; 9 bases agree with TRBD1. CDR3 length: 18 amino acids. V trimming: 2 bases; J trimming: 0 bases; junction bases outside the gene matches: 10. Germline CDR1 is SGHTA and CDR2 is FQGTGA. Variable domain in full (rest from reference TRBV7-3 and TRBJ1-1): GAGVSQTPSNKVTEKGKYVELRCDPISGHTALYWYRQSLGQGPEFLIYFQGTGAADDSGLPNDRFFAVRPEGSVSTLKIQRTERGDSAVYLCASSLRAGTGKLNTEAFFGQGTRLTVV.

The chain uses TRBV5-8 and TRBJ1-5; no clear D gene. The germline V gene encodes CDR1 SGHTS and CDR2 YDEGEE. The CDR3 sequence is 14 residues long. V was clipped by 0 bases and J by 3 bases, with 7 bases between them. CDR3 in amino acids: CASSLVLNNQPQHF. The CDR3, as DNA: TGTGCCAGCAGCTTGGTCCTCAACAATCAGCCCCAGCATTTT. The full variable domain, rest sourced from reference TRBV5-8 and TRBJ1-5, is EAGVTQSPTHLIKTRGQQATLRCSPISGHTSVYWYQQALGLGLQFLLWYDEGEERNRGNFPPRFSGRQFPNYSSELNVNALELEDSALYLCASSLVLNNQPQHFGDGTRLSIL.

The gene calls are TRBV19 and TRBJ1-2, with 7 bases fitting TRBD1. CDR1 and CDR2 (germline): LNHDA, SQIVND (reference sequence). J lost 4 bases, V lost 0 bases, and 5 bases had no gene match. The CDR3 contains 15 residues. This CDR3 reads CASSIEPGQLYGYTF. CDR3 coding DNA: TGTGCCAGTAGTATAGAGCCGGGACAGCTCTATGGCTACACCTTC.

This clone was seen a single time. The CDR3 nucleotides are TGTGCCAGCAGCTTGGGGGTAGGACAGGGGGCTCTCGAGCAGTACTTC. This encodes CASSLGVGQGALEQYF. The chain recombines TRBV5-4 with TRBJ2-5; 11 bases fit TRBD1. The J call may be faulty, since TRBJ2-7 better matches the DNA end. This CDR3 spans 16 amino acids. Germline V gene lookup returns CDR1 SGHNT and CDR2 YYREEE (reference sequence).

The CDR3 DNA is TGTGCCAGCAGCCATCGTCAGCGGGAGGGCCGGGACAATGAGCAGTTCTTC. Protein: CASSHRQREGRDNEQFF. This chain connects TRBV14 to TRBJ2-1, with 10 nucleotides matching TRBD2. The length of the CDR3 is 17 residues. Per germline, CDR1 SGHDN and CDR2 FVKESK. J lost 5 bases, V lost 3 bases, and 10 bases had no gene match.

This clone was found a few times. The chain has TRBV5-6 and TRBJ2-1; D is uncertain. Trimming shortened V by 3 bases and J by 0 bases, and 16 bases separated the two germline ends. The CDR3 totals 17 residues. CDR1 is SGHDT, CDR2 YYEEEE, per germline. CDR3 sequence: CASSYTPTVSSYNEQFF. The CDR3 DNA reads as TGTGCCAGCAGCTATACCCCAACTGTTAGCTCCTACAATGAGCAGTTCTTC.